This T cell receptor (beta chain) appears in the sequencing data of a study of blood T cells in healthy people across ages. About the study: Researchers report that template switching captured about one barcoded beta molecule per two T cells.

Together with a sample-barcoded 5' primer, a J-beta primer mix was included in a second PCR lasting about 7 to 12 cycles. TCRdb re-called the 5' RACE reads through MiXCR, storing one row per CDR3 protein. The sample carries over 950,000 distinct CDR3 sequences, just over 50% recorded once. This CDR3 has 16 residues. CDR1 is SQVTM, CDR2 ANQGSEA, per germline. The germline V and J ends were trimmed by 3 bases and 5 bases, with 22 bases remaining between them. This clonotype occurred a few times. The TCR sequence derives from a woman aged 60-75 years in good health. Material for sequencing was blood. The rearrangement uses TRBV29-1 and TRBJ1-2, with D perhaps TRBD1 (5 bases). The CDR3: CSVEEEQGAIWYGYTF. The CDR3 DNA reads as TGCAGCGTTGAGGAAGAACAAGGGGCCATTTGGTATGGCTACACCTTC.